The clone carrying this T cell receptor (beta chain) was recorded a few times. Trimming cost V 3 bases and J 2 bases; bases outside gene matches: 15. Germline V gene sequence: CDR1 SEHNR, CDR2 FQNEAQ (reference sequence). The CDR3 spans 19 residues. Using immunoSEQ multiplex PCR, the repertoire was profiled, and TCRdb retains in-frame clones only, with some absent. The sample includes more than 450,000 clones, roughly nine tenths of them seen just once. This record belongs to a study of blood T cell repertoires in COVID-19. Study overall: Nucleic acid was either cDNA or gDNA, and it came from T cells, B-cell-depleted T cells, or PBMCs.

Enrollees, about 18 to 89 years old, lived in 24 US areas. The study assigned cohorts using participant-reported clinical history. Cohort 3 donors counted as recovered after two negative PCRs, clearance, or resolved symptoms. The V and J genes are TRBV7-9 and TRBJ2-2; 7 nucleotides align to TRBD2. Sequencing was carried out using PBMCs or T cells enriched from blood (not recorded which). This TCR derives from a woman in her late teens or twenties who had recovered from COVID-19. CDR3 sequence reads: CASSFIPLWGGVNTGELFF. The CDR3 nucleotides are TGTGCCAGCAGCTTTATACCCCTTTGGGGAGGGGTAAACACCGGGGAGCTGTTTTTT. Complete variable domain (other parts from reference TRBV7-9 and TRBJ2-2): DTGVSQNPRHKITKRGQNVTFRCDPISEHNRLYWYRQTLGQGPEFLTYFQNEAQLEKSRLLSDRFSAERPKGSFSTLEIQRTEQGDSAMYLCASSFIPLWGGVNTGELFFGEGSRLTVL.